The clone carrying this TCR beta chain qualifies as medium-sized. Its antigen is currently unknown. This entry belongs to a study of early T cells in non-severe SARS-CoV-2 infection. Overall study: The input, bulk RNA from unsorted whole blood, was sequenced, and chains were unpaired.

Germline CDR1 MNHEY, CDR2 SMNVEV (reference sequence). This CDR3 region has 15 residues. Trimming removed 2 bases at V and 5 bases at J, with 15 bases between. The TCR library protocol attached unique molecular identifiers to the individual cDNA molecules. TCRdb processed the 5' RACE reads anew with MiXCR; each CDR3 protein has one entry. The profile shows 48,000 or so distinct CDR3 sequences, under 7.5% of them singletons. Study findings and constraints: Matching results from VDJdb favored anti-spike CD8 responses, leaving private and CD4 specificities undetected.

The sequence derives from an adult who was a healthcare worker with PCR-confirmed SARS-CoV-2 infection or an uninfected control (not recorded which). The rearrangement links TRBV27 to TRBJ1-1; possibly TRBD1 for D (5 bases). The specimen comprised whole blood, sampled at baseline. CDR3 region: CASSLRQGGTTEAFF. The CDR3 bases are TGTGCCAGCAGTTTAAGGCAGGGCGGAACGACTGAAGCTTTCTTT.